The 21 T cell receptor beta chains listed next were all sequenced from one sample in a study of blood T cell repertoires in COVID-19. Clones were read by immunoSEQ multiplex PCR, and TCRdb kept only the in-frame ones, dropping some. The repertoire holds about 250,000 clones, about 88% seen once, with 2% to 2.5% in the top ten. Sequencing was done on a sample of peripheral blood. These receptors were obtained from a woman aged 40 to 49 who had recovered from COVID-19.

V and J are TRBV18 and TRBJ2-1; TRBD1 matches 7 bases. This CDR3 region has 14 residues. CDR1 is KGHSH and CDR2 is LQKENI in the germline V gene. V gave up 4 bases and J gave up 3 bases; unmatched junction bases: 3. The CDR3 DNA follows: TGTGCCAGCTCACAGGGACAGATCTACAATGAGCAGTTCTTC. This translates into CASSQGQIYNEQFF.

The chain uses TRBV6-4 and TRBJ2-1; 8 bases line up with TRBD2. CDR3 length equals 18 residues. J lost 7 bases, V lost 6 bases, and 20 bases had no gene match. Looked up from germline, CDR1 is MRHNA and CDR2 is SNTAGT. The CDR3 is CASRGSSHVGGGLNEQFF. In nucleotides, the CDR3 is TGTGCCAGCAGGGGCTCATCCCACGTTGGCGGGGGGTTAAATGAGCAGTTCTTC.

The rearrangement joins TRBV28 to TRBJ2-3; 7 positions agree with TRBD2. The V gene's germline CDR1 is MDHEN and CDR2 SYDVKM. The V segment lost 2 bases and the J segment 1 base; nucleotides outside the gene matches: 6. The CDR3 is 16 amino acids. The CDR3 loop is CASSLRLAGGTDTQYF. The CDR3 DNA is TGTGCCAGCAGTTTAAGACTAGCAGGCGGCACAGATACGCAGTATTTT.

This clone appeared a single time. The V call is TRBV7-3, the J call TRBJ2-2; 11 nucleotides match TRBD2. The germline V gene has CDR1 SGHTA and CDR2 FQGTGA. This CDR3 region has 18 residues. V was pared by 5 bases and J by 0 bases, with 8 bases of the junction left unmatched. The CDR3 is CASSAGLAGYANTGELFF. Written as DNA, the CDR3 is TGTGCCAGCAGCGCCGGACTAGCGGGTTACGCGAACACCGGGGAGCTGTTTTTT.

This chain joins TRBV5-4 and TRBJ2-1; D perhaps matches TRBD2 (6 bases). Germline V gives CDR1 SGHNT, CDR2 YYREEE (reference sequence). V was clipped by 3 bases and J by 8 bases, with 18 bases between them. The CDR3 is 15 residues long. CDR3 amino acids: CASSYGLKVGDEQFF. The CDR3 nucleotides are TGTGCCAGCAGCTATGGACTAAAGGTGGGGGATGAGCAGTTCTTC.

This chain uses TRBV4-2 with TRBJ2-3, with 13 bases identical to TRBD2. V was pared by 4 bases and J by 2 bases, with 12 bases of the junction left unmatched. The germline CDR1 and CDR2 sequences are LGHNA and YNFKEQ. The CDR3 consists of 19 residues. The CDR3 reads CASSPQLAGGEGLTDTQYF. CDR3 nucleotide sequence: TGTGCCAGCAGCCCCCAACTAGCGGGAGGGGAGGGGCTCACAGATACGCAGTATTTT.

The CDR3 sequence is CASLNRGKAEAFF. The CDR3 DNA reads TGTGCCAGTCTCAACAGGGGGAAGGCTGAAGCTTTCTTT. V usage is TRBV19 and J usage is TRBJ1-1; 8 bases line up with TRBD1. Per the germline V gene, CDR1 is LNHDA and CDR2 is SQIVND (reference sequence). The V gene end was trimmed by 8 bases and the J gene end by 6 bases; junction bases not matched to a gene: 8. The CDR3 runs to 13 residues.

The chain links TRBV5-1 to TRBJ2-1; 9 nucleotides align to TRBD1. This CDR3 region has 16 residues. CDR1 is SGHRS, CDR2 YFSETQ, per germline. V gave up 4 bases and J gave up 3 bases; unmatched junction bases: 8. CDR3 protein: CASSPGQGVFYNEQFF. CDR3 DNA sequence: TGCGCCAGCAGCCCGGGACAGGGAGTTTTCTACAATGAGCAGTTCTTC. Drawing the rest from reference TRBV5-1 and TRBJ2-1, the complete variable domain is KAGVTQTPRYLIKTRGQQVTLSCSPISGHRSVSWYQQTPGQGLQFLFEYFSETQRNKGNFPGRFSGRQFSNSRSEMNVSTLELGDSALYLCASSPGQGVFYNEQFFGPGTRLTVL.

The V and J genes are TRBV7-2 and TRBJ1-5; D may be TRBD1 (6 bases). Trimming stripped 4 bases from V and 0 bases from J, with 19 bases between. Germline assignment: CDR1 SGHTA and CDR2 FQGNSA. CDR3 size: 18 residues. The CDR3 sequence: CASSSFSIRQDSNQPQHF. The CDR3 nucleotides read TGTGCCAGCAGCTCCTTCTCTATTCGACAGGATAGCAATCAGCCCCAGCATTTT.

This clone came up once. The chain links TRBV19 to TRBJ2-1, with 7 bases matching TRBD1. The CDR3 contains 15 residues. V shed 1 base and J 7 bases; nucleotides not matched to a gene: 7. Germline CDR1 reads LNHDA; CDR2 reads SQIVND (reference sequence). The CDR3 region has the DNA TGTGCCAGTAGTATAGGAGGGGGCCCCACTAATGAGCAGTTCTTC. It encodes CASSIGGGPTNEQFF.

The CDR3 DNA follows: TGTGCCACCAGCAGAGAAGCGGGACTCCTAAACAATGAGCAGTTCTTC. The encoded protein is CATSREAGLLNNEQFF. The rearrangement joins TRBV15 to TRBJ2-1, with 7 bases fitting TRBD2. Looked up from germline, CDR1 is LNHNV and CDR2 is YYDKDF (reference sequence). V lost 0 bases to trimming and J lost 5 bases; unmatched junction nucleotides: 7. CDR3 length: 16 amino acids.

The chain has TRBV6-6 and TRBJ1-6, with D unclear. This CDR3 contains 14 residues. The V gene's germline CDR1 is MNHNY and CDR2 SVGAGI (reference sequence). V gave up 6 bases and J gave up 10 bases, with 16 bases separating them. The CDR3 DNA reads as TGTGCCAGCAGCCTACTAGGTGGAGAATCACCCCTCCACTTT. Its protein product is CASSLLGGESPLHF.

CDR3 region: CSVGRTSGGELFF. For the CDR3, the DNA is TGCAGCGTGGGGAGGACTAGCGGCGGGGAGCTGTTTTTT. V is TRBV29-1 and J is TRBJ2-2, with 10 bases that match TRBD2. The CDR3 runs 13 residues. Germline V lookup: CDR1 SQVTM, CDR2 ANQGSEA. With 6 bases clipped from V and 7 bases from J, the junction kept 5 bases outside the gene matches.

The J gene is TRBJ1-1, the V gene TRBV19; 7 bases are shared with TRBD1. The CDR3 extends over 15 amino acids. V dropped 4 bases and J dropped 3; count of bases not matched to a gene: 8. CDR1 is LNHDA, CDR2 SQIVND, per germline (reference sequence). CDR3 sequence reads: CASSSWTGQHTEAFF. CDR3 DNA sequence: TGTGCCAGTAGTAGCTGGACAGGCCAACACACTGAAGCTTTCTTT.

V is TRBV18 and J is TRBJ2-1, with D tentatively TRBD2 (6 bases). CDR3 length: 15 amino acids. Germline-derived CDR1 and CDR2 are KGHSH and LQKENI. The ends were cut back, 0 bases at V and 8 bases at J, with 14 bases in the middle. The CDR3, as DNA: TGTGCCAGCTCACCACCAGGGCCCTCGGGGGATGAGCAGTTCTTC. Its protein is CASSPPGPSGDEQFF. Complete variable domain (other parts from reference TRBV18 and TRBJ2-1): NAGVMQNPRHLVRRRGQEARLRCSPMKGHSHVYWYRQLPEEGLKFMVYLQKENIIDESGMPKERFSAEFPKEGPSILRIQQVVRGDSAAYFCASSPPGPSGDEQFFGPGTRLTVL.

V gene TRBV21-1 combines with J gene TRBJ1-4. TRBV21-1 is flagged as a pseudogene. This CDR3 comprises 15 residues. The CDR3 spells CASSKPPETNEKLFF. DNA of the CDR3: TGTGCCAGCAGCAAACCCCCCGAGACTAATGAAAAACTGTTTTTT.

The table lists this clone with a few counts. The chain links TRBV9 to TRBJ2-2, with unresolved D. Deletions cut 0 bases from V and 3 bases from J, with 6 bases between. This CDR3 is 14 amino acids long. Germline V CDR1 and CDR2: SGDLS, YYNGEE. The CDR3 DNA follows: TGTGCCAGCAGCGTAGGGCAAGACACCGGGGAGCTGTTTTTT. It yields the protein CASSVGQDTGELFF.

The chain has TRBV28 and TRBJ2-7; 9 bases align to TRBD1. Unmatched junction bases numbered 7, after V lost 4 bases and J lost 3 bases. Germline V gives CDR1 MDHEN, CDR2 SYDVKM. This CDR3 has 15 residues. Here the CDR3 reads CASSSLRDRVYEQYF. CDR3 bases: TGTGCCAGCAGTTCCCTCCGGGACAGGGTCTACGAGCAGTACTTC.

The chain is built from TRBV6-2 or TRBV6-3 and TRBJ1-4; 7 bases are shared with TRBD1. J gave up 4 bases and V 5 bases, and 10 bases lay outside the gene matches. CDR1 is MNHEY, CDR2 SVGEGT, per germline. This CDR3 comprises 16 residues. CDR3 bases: TGTGCCAGCAGTCAGCCCTCCGGGACAGTTAATGAAAAACTGTTTTTT. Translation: CASSQPSGTVNEKLFF.

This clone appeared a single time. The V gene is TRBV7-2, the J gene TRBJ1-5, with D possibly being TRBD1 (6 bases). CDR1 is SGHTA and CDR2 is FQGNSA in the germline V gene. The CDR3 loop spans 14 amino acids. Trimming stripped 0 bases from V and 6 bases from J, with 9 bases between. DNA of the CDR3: TGTGCCAGCAGCTTAGCCAGGGGTACTCAGCCCCAGCATTTT. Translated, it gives CASSLARGTQPQHF.

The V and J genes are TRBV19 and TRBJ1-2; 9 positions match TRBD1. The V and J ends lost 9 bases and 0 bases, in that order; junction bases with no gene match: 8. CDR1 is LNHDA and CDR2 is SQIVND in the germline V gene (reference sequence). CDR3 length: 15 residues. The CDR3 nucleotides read TGTGCCAGCCGTACAGGGGGCCCCGCTAACTATGGCTACACCTTC. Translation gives CASRTGGPANYGYTF.